This T cell receptor (beta chain) was documented in a study of blood T cell repertoires in COVID-19. The data were produced by immunoSEQ multiplex PCR, yet TCRdb's version contains in-frame clones alone and is incomplete. This table holds around 180,000 clones, 70% to 90% found once. V lost 7 bases to trimming and J lost 2 bases; unmatched junction nucleotides: 5. The CDR3 spans 15 residues. The germline gives CDR1 MNHEY, CDR2 SVGAGI. This chain links TRBV6-5 with TRBJ2-6; 7 bases are shared with TRBD1. Sequencing used peripheral blood. The receptor's source is a human donor with active or convalescent COVID-19. The donor label of this sample is uncertain. The CDR3 nucleotides read TGTGCCAGCACTTTTGACAGGGCTGGGGCCAACGTCCTGACTTTC. It yields the protein CASTFDRAGANVLTF.